The sequence of this T cell receptor beta chain was determined in a study of PD-1 blockade in mismatch repair-deficient tumors. The wider study: Enrolled about 2012-2016, patients had progressing, pretreated mismatch repair-deficient cancers of 12 types.

Of note for this clone: What it binds is not known.

Sequenced by immunoSEQ multiplex PCR; TCRdb stores in-frame clones only, minus some. This table holds 100,000 or so clones, 82% found once. PCR or immunohistochemistry showed mismatch repair deficiency in every enrolled patient. The TCR-sequenced patients were three responders to pembrolizumab. Points from the study as a whole: Rapid post-treatment expansion, then contraction, generally preceding radiologic response, marked tumor-resident clones.

The CDR3 loop spans 15 amino acids. Trimming took 3 bases from V and 0 from J; bases not matched to a gene: 1. Germline V gives CDR1 SGHVS, CDR2 FQNEAQ. The chain recombines TRBV7-8 with TRBJ2-7; 11 nucleotides match TRBD1. The receptor was derived from an adult with mismatch repair-deficient cancer. Sequencing used peripheral blood, obtained 36 weeks after starting pembrolizumab. CDR3 sequence reads: CASSFGTGGSYEQYF. In DNA, the CDR3 is TGTGCCAGCAGCTTCGGGACAGGGGGCTCCTACGAGCAGTACTTC.